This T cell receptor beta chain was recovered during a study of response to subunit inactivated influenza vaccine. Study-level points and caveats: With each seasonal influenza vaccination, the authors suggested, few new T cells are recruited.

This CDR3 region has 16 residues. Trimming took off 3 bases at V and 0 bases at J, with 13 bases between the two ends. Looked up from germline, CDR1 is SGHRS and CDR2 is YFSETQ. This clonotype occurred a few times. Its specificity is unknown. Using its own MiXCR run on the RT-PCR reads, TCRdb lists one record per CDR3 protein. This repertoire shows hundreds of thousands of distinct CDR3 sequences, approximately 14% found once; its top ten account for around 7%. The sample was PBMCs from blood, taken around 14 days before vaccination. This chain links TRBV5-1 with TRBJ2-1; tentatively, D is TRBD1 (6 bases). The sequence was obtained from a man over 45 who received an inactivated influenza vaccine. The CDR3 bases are TGCGCCAGCAGCTCAGGACAGACGAGCTCCTACAATGAGCAGTTCTTC. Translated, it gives CASSSGQTSSYNEQFF.